A single sample is the source of the 17 T cell receptor beta chains below, sequenced in a study of blood T cell repertoires in COVID-19. Sequenced by immunoSEQ multiplex PCR; TCRdb stores in-frame clones only, minus some. The sample shows around 200,000 clones, just over 85% of them seen only once. Source material: PBMCs or T cells enriched from blood (not recorded which). Receptor source: a woman aged 40 to 50 with acute COVID-19.

This rearrangement joins TRBV27 to TRBJ1-1; 8 bases line up with TRBD1. The CDR3 totals 14 residues. CDR1 and CDR2 from the germline V gene are MNHEY and SMNVEV (reference sequence). V lost 8 bases to trimming and J lost 7 bases; unmatched junction nucleotides: 12. This CDR3 reads CASRPGTGTGEAFF. CDR3 nucleotides: TGTGCCAGCCGACCCGGGACCGGGACAGGTGAAGCTTTCTTT.

This chain links TRBV24-1 with TRBJ1-1; no clear D gene. Germline CDR1 is KGHDR and CDR2 is SFDVKD. CDR3 length: 12 residues. V was trimmed by 3 bases and J by 11 bases, leaving 12 bases between them. The CDR3 region has the DNA TGTGCCACCAGTGATCCTCGGACGGGGGCTTTCTTT. The encoded protein is CATSDPRTGAFF.

V is TRBV19 and J is TRBJ1-2; D gene uncertain. Germline V gene lookup returns CDR1 LNHDA and CDR2 SQIVND (reference sequence). V was pared by 3 bases and J by 1 base, with 9 bases between. This CDR3 region has 14 residues. The CDR3 DNA follows: TGTGCCAGTAGTATTGGGCAGAATAACTATGGCTACACCTTC. It translates to CASSIGQNNYGYTF.

The rearrangement uses TRBV7-3 and TRBJ2-1; D is possibly TRBD2 (6 bases). CDR3 size: 17 residues. Germline V lookup: CDR1 SGHTA, CDR2 FQGTGA. Between the trimmed V and J ends, which lost 1 base and 4 bases, there was a span of 17 bases. CDR3 protein: CASSLRSRLSGYNEQFF. The CDR3 DNA sequence: TGTGCCAGCAGCTTAAGATCGAGGCTAAGCGGGTACAATGAGCAGTTCTTC.

The chain couples TRBV9 to TRBJ1-1; D gene ambiguous. Trimming removed 6 bases at V and 2 bases at J, with 11 bases between. CDR1 is SGDLS and CDR2 is YYNGEE in the germline V gene. The CDR3 sequence is 13 residues long. CDR3 in amino acids: CASTRTGNTEAFF. The CDR3, as DNA: TGTGCCAGCACCCGGACGGGAAACACTGAAGCTTTCTTT. The complete variable domain, with remaining parts taken from reference TRBV9 and TRBJ1-1, reads DSGVTQTPKHLITATGQRVTLRCSPRSGDLSVYWYQQSLDQGLQFLIQYYNGEERAKGNILERFSAQQFPDLHSELNLSSLELGDSALYFCASTRTGNTEAFFGQGTRLTVV.

This clone appeared a single time. This chain connects TRBV6-5 to TRBJ2-7; 10 bases match TRBD2. There are 16 residues in the CDR3. J was trimmed by 3 bases and V by 2 bases; bases with no gene match: 7. Germline V gene data show CDR1 as MNHEY and CDR2 as SVGAGI. Here the CDR3 reads CASSYTSLAGIYEQYF. DNA of the CDR3: TGTGCCAGCAGTTACACATCACTAGCGGGGATCTACGAGCAGTACTTC.

The chain joins TRBV29-1 to TRBJ1-2; 7 positions agree with TRBD1. Germline assignment: CDR1 SQVTM and CDR2 ANQGSEA. The CDR3 is 12 residues long. The V and J ends lost 3 bases and 6 bases, in that order; junction bases with no gene match: 4. CDR3 sequence: CSVEDRSHGYTF. CDR3 nucleotides: TGCAGCGTTGAGGACAGGAGCCATGGCTACACCTTC.

The CDR3 nucleotides read TGTGCCAGCAGCTCGGGACTGTACCTGAACACTGAAGCTTTCTTT. This translates into CASSSGLYLNTEAFF. The chain links TRBV7-8 to TRBJ1-1; D perhaps matches TRBD1 (5 bases). With 4 bases removed from V and 0 bases from J, the gap between germline ends came to 12 bases. The CDR3 sequence is 15 residues long. The germline V gene has CDR1 SGHVS and CDR2 FQNEAQ.

The rearrangement links TRBV7-9 to TRBJ1-3; 7 bases map to TRBD1. V lost 6 bases, J lost 0 bases, and 8 bases stayed unmatched. The CDR3 is 16 amino acids. CDR1 is SEHNR, CDR2 FQNEAQ, per germline (reference sequence). The CDR3, as DNA: TGTGCCAGCAGACCGACAGGGTTCGACTCTGGAAACACCATATATTTT. Translation: CASRPTGFDSGNTIYF. The full variable domain, its missing parts supplied by reference TRBV7-9 and TRBJ1-3, is DTGVSQNPRHKITKRGQNVTFRCDPISEHNRLYWYRQTLGQGPEFLTYFQNEAQLEKSRLLSDRFSAERPKGSFSTLEIQRTEQGDSAMYLCASRPTGFDSGNTIYFGEGSWLTVV.

This clone was detected a few times. The V and J genes are TRBV29-1 and TRBJ1-2, with 7 nucleotides matching TRBD1. The CDR3 extends over 16 amino acids. V lost 5 bases, J lost 2 bases, and 14 bases stayed unmatched. Per germline, CDR1 SQVTM and CDR2 ANQGSEA. The DNA of the CDR3 is TGCAGCGTTTCTCCCTCACAGGGGTTATACAACTATGGCTACACCTTC. Translating gives CSVSPSQGLYNYGYTF.

This sequence joins TRBV19 and TRBJ1-1; the D is unclear. The CDR3 runs to 16 residues. V gave up 5 bases and J gave up 0 bases, with 16 bases separating them. From germline, CDR1 is LNHDA and CDR2 SQIVND (reference sequence). As DNA, the CDR3 is TGTGCCAGTAGTTTGAGACATCTAAAGATGAACACTGAAGCTTTCTTT. Protein sequence: CASSLRHLKMNTEAFF.

The sample holds one count of this clone. V gene TRBV4-1 combines with J gene TRBJ1-1; 7 bases map to TRBD1. The V segment lost 4 bases and the J segment 1 base; nucleotides outside the gene matches: 12. CDR1 is MGHRA and CDR2 is YSYEKL in the germline V gene. The CDR3 is 17 amino acids. CDR3 in amino acids: CASSPTPDRSTNTEAFF. CDR3 coding DNA: TGCGCCAGCAGCCCAACACCGGACAGGTCGACGAACACTGAAGCTTTCTTT.

The CDR3 DNA reads TGTGCCAGCAGCCGGACTAGCGGGGGGTACACCGGGGAGCTGTTTTTT. Its translation is CASSRTSGGYTGELFF. The V and J genes are TRBV27 and TRBJ2-2, with 14 bases identical to TRBD2. Germline assignment: CDR1 MNHEY and CDR2 SMNVEV (reference sequence). The CDR3 has 16 residues. V shed 6 bases and J 3 bases; nucleotides not matched to a gene: 3.

This sequence joins TRBV5-1 and TRBJ1-1; D gene ambiguous. CDR1 SGHRS and CDR2 YFSETQ come from the germline V gene. The V end lost 1 base, the J end lost 8 bases, and 12 bases lay between the germline ends. The CDR3 loop spans 13 amino acids. CDR3 nucleotide sequence: TGCGCCAGCAGCTTGCTGGCAAAACAAGAAGCTTTCTTT. It encodes CASSLLAKQEAFF.

The chain is built from TRBV6-5 and TRBJ1-1, with D tentatively TRBD1 (6 bases). The length of the CDR3 is 14 residues. Germline lookup yields CDR1 MNHEY and CDR2 SVGAGI. The V gene lost 6 bases and the J gene lost 2 bases, with 13 bases spanning the gap. DNA of the CDR3: TGTGCCAGCAGGAAAACAGGGCGAAACACTGAAGCTTTCTTT. It codes for CASRKTGRNTEAFF.

The chain is built from TRBV10-3 and TRBJ1-5; D ambiguous. This CDR3 spans 12 amino acids. V was pared by 10 bases and J by 5 bases, with 12 bases between. Germline CDR1 is ENHRY and CDR2 is SYGVKD. CDR3 sequence: CATASADQPQHF. The CDR3 bases are TGTGCCACCGCCAGCGCCGATCAGCCCCAGCATTTT.

The chain joins TRBV7-2 to TRBJ1-1; no definite D call. Germline loops: CDR1 SGHTA, CDR2 FQGNSA. V dropped 5 bases and J dropped 1 base, with 8 bases sitting between them. The CDR3 is made up of 13 amino acids. The CDR3 loop reads CASSVQRNTEAFF. DNA of the CDR3: TGTGCCAGCAGCGTACAGAGGAACACTGAAGCTTTCTTT.